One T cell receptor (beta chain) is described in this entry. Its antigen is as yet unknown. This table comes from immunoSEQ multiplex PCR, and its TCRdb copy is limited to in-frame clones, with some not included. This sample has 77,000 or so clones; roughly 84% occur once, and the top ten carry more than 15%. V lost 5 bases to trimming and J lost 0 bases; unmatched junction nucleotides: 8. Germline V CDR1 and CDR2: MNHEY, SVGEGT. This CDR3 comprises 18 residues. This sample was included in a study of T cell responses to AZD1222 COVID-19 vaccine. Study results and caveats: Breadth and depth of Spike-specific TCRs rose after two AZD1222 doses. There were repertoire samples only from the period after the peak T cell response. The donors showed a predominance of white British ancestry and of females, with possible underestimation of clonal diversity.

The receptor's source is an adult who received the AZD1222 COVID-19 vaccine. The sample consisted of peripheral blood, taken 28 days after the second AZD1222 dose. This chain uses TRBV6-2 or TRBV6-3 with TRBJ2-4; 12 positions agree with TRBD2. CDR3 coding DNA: TGTGCCAGCAGTCAAAGACTAGCGGGGGACCTAGCCAAAAACATTCAGTACTTC. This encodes CASSQRLAGDLAKNIQYF.